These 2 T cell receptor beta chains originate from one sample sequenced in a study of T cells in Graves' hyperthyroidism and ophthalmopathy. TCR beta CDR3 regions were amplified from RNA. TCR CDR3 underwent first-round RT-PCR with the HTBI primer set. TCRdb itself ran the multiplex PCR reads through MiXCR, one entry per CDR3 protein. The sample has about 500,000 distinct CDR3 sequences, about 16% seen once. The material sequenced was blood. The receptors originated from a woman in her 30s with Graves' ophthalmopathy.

This CDR3 reads CASSESKLARLEQYF. CDR3 nucleotides: TGCGCCAGCAGTGAGTCGAAACTAGCCCGGCTCGAGCAGTACTTC. The genes are TRBV10-2 and TRBJ2-7; D perhaps matches TRBD2 (6 bases). The germline V and J ends were trimmed by 0 bases and 6 bases, with 15 bases remaining between them. This CDR3 region has 15 residues. Germline V gives CDR1 WSHSY, CDR2 SAAADI.

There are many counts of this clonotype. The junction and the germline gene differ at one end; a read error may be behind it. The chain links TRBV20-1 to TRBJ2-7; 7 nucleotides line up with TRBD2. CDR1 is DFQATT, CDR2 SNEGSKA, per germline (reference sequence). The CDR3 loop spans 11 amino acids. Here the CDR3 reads CSAPRDYKQYF. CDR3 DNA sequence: TGCAGTGCTCCCCGGGACTACAAGCAGTACTTC.